The 13 T cell receptor beta chains listed next were all sequenced from one sample in a study of blood T cell repertoires in COVID-19. TCRdb's table, derived via immunoSEQ multiplex PCR, lists solely in-frame clones and lacks some. The table has around 260,000 clones, around 87% seen once. Sequencing used peripheral blood. The receptors were gathered from a middle-aged woman who had recovered from COVID-19.

The sample holds one count of this clone. The rearrangement joins TRBV6-2 or TRBV6-3 to TRBJ2-5; the match to TRBD1 covers 9 bases. In germline, CDR1 is MNHEY, CDR2 SVGEGT. The junction had 10 bases not matched to a gene; V was cut back by 10 bases and J by 7 bases. The CDR3 sequence is 13 residues long. In nucleotides, the CDR3 is TGTGCCACCACCCCGGGACAGGGTCTGACCCAGTACTTC. Protein product: CATTPGQGLTQYF.

Only a few counts were recorded for this clone. CDR3 nucleotides: TGCGCCAGCAGCCGACAGGGGTCCGATCGCGAGCAGTACTTC. Its translation: CASSRQGSDREQYF. The V gene is TRBV5-1, the J gene TRBJ2-7, with 8 nucleotides matching TRBD1. The CDR3 length is 14 residues. Germline V CDR1 and CDR2: SGHRS, YFSETQ. V shed 4 bases, J shed 6 bases, and the junction held 9 bases outside the gene matches.

This clone was picked up one time. V and J are TRBV14 and TRBJ2-2, with TRBD2 identical over 8 bases. J gave up 6 bases and V 4 bases, and 7 bases lay outside the gene matches. The CDR3 runs 15 residues. Germline CDR1 is SGHDN and CDR2 is FVKESK. In DNA, the CDR3 is TGTGCCAGCAGCCCCCCGGGGGGGCCTTCCGGGGAGCTGTTTTTT. Amino acids: CASSPPGGPSGELFF. The whole variable domain, remainder taken from reference TRBV14 and TRBJ2-2, is EAGVTQFPSHSVIEKGQTVTLRCDPISGHDNLYWYRRVMGKEIKFLLHFVKESKQDESGMPNNRFLAERTGGTYSTLKVQPAELEDSGVYFCASSPPGGPSGELFFGEGSRLTVL.

This sequence joins TRBV9 and TRBJ2-6; TRBD1 matches 12 bases. The CDR3 is 18 residues long. Per germline, CDR1 SGDLS and CDR2 YYNGEE. V lost 0 bases and J lost 8; bases outside the gene matches: 9. CDR3 residues: CASSVAGTGGGGTNVLTF. The CDR3, as DNA: TGTGCCAGCAGCGTAGCTGGGACAGGGGGCGGAGGTACCAACGTCCTGACTTTC.

The rearrangement uses TRBV5-1 and TRBJ1-1, with D possibly matching TRBD1 (6 bases). This CDR3 contains 17 residues. The V gene lost 4 bases and the J gene lost 1 base, with 20 bases spanning the gap. Germline V gene data show CDR1 as SGHRS and CDR2 as YFSETQ. The CDR3 DNA sequence: TGCGCCAGCAGCCCGGGGGGGCCCCCAGGGGCGAACACTGAAGCTTTCTTT. It specifies CASSPGGPPGANTEAFF.

This clone was detected only once. The gene calls are TRBV2 and TRBJ2-2; D remains ambiguous. The V end lost 4 bases, the J end lost 6 bases, and 3 bases lay between the germline ends. The CDR3 is made up of 11 amino acids. In germline, CDR1 is SNHLY, CDR2 FYNNEI. The CDR3, as DNA: TGTGCCAGCAGTGCGGCCGGGGAGCTGTTTTTT. It translates to CASSAAGELFF.

The V gene is TRBV7-2, the J gene TRBJ1-2, with D unclear. CDR1 and CDR2 (germline): SGHTA, FQGNSA. This CDR3 has 14 residues. Trimming took 0 bases from V and 5 from J, leaving 10 bases between them. The CDR3: CASSLAQAPYGYTF. The CDR3 region has the DNA TGTGCCAGCAGCTTAGCGCAGGCCCCTTATGGCTACACCTTC.

V gene TRBV2 combines with J gene TRBJ1-1, with D possibly matching TRBD1 (5 bases). CDR3 length equals 13 residues. CDR1 and CDR2 (germline): SNHLY, FYNNEI. The V gene lost 4 bases and the J gene lost 6 bases, with 12 bases spanning the gap. The CDR3: CASSVEGVAEAFF. The CDR3 DNA reads as TGTGCCAGCAGTGTTGAAGGGGTTGCTGAAGCTTTCTTT. Looking up the rest from reference TRBV2 and TRBJ1-1 gives the full variable domain: EPEVTQTPSHQVTQMGQEVILRCVPISNHLYFYWYRQILGQKVEFLVSFYNNEISEKSEIFDDQFSVERPDGSNFTLKIRSTKLEDSAMYFCASSVEGVAEAFFGQGTRLTVV.

The rearrangement joins TRBV7-9 to TRBJ1-2, with 9 positions matching TRBD1. CDR3 size: 15 residues. From germline, CDR1 is SEHNR and CDR2 FQNEAQ (reference sequence). J was trimmed by 6 bases and V by 1 base; bases with no gene match: 6. As DNA, the CDR3 is TGTGCCAGCAGCTTAGGGGCCGGGACAGGGAATGGCTACACCTTC. This gives the protein CASSLGAGTGNGYTF.

The V gene is TRBV6-2 or TRBV6-3, the J gene TRBJ2-7, with no clear D. The germline gives CDR1 MNHEY, CDR2 SVGEGT. The CDR3 totals 13 residues. The ends were cut back, 2 bases at V and 5 bases at J, with 10 bases in the middle. CDR3 protein: CASSYPYSHEQYF. DNA for the CDR3: TGTGCCAGCAGTTACCCGTATTCCCACGAGCAGTACTTC.

The chain has TRBV4-3 and TRBJ2-5; the match to TRBD1 covers 8 bases. CDR3 length equals 16 residues. Germline V gene data show CDR1 as LGHNA and CDR2 as YSLEER. J lost 5 bases, V lost 4 bases, and 12 bases had no gene match. CDR3 sequence reads: CASSRAYQGAWETQYF. The DNA for the CDR3 is TGCGCCAGCAGCCGGGCCTATCAGGGGGCTTGGGAGACCCAGTACTTC.

This clone was picked up one time. V gene TRBV4-2 combines with J gene TRBJ1-2; D gene ambiguous. Trimming cost V 1 base and J 2 bases, with 11 bases left between them. Germline V gives CDR1 LGHNA, CDR2 YNFKEQ. This CDR3 comprises 15 residues. Here the CDR3 reads CASSQATGGNYGYTF. CDR3 nucleotides: TGTGCCAGCAGCCAAGCTACTGGCGGAAACTATGGCTACACCTTC.

As DNA, the CDR3 is TGTGCCAGCAGGACAGGGGGTGTCTATGGCTACACCTTC. Translation: CASRTGGVYGYTF. V is TRBV7-2 and J is TRBJ1-2, with 9 bases lining up with TRBD1. The V gene's germline CDR1 is SGHTA and CDR2 FQGNSA. Trimming removed 6 bases from V and 4 bases from J; junction bases left unmatched: 3. CDR3 length: 13 residues.